This is a list of T cell receptor beta chains from one sample in a study of vaccination and CD4 T cells after COVID-19. The antigens for these receptors are not known. TCRdb independently ran MiXCR on the PCR reads; one entry per CDR3 protein. The top ten hold about 4.3% of the sample, which has fewer than 30,000 distinct CDR3 sequences, about 40% seen once. This specimen was CD4+ T cells from blood, cultured in vitro, taken about 7 months after SARS-CoV-2 vaccination. All receptors come from a human donor who had recovered from COVID-19. Each CDR3 is given with its conserved first and last residue. D genes are given only for firm matches. Only some rows state a clone size, as once, few, many or a class for expanded clones.

clone size	V gene	D gene	J gene	CDR3 protein
-	TRBV2	TRBD1	TRBJ2-5	CALKTGGAETQYF
-	TRBV29-1	-	TRBJ1-6	CSVSTDYNSPLHF
few	TRBV7-9	-	TRBJ1-1	CASSLVGGEAFF
-	TRBV28	-	TRBJ1-5	CASSTTPGHLNQPQHF
-	TRBV6-1	TRBD2	TRBJ2-1	CASNSGTRTYNEQFF
-	TRBV7-9	TRBD2	TRBJ2-3	CASTPGPSGRAFTDTQYF
few	TRBV20-1	TRBD1	TRBJ2-2	CSAPGQGGTGELFF
few	TRBV27	-	TRBJ2-7	CASSFSRFREQYF
-	TRBV6-1	TRBD2	TRBJ2-3	CASSSGLAGYTDTQYF
few	TRBV7-9	-	TRBJ1-3	CASSWGRAGNTIYF
-	TRBV11-2	TRBD2	TRBJ2-1	CAPLAGNNEQFF
once	TRBV28	-	TRBJ1-2	CASQHNYGYTF
few	TRBV20-1	-	TRBJ2-5	CSAGEETQYF
-	TRBV15	-	TRBJ1-6	CATSGTGYSPLHF
-	TRBV20-1	TRBD2	TRBJ2-7	CSASASGSWYEQYF
few	TRBV20-1	TRBD1	TRBJ1-1	CSARTGIYTEAFF
-	TRBV6-4	-	TRBJ2-2	CASSDSSAGELFF
few	TRBV24-1	-	TRBJ2-7	CATTGSYEQYF
-	TRBV20-1	-	TRBJ2-7	CSARAYEQYF
-	TRBV11-3	TRBD2	TRBJ2-1	CASSLGTSGRYNEQFF
-	TRBV12-3/TRBV12-4	-	TRBJ2-7	CASSRSRVGYEQYF
-	TRBV27	-	TRBJ2-7	CASSGWRGQYEQYF
few	TRBV20-1	TRBD2	TRBJ2-1	CSASHASGRFHEQFF
-	TRBV20-1	-	TRBJ1-1	CSARGRPQGNTEAFF
-	TRBV6-1	-	TRBJ1-5	CASSPAPYPQHF
-	TRBV6-1	-	TRBJ1-2	CASTQGMDGYTF
-	TRBV6-1	-	TRBJ1-6	CASTTGNSPLHF
-	TRBV18	-	TRBJ2-5	CASSPPGGKTQYF
-	TRBV6-5	TRBD2	TRBJ2-1	CASSYSGPLAGGYNEQFF
-	TRBV18	TRBD2	TRBJ2-1	CASSPPGGKGQFF
few	TRBV20-1	-	TRBJ2-1	CSAREATSTNEQFF
-	TRBV7-3	TRBD1	TRBJ2-1	CASSLPRGPDNEQFF
-	TRBV15	-	TRBJ2-1	CATSSPSSVRWGNEQFF
-	TRBV7-6	TRBD2	TRBJ2-7	CASSEIAGVDEQYF
few	TRBV7-2	-	TRBJ1-5	CASSLEVNQPQHF
-	TRBV28	-	TRBJ1-1	CASSLHPRGAFF
-	TRBV7-9	-	TRBJ1-2	CASSVEAGTNYGYTF
-	TRBV2	TRBD2	TRBJ2-1	CASSDGLGLAGWQFF
few	TRBV7-6	-	TRBJ2-5	CASSFSSSPETQYF
-	TRBV10-3	-	TRBJ2-7	CAIAGGQGDEQYF
-	TRBV28	TRBD1	TRBJ1-3	CASSLGTAGNTIYF
-	TRBV19	-	TRBJ1-5	CASTTPGQPQHF